This T cell receptor (beta chain) was sequenced in a study of response to subunit inactivated influenza vaccine. TCRdb reprocessed the RT-PCR reads with MiXCR, giving one entry per CDR3 protein. The sample has under 850,000 distinct CDR3 sequences; about a fifth are singletons. The input for sequencing was PBMCs from blood, taken less than 6 days after vaccination. The TCR originated in a man aged 45-65 years who received an inactivated influenza vaccine.

The CDR3 DNA is TGTGCCAGCAGCTCCCGATGGGCCAATGAGCAGTTCTTC. Translation: CASSSRWANEQFF. The chain recombines TRBV7-8 with TRBJ2-1; no clear D. V was trimmed by 4 bases and J by 6 bases, leaving 10 bases between them. This CDR3 comprises 13 residues. Germline V gene lookup returns CDR1 SGHVS and CDR2 FQNEAQ.